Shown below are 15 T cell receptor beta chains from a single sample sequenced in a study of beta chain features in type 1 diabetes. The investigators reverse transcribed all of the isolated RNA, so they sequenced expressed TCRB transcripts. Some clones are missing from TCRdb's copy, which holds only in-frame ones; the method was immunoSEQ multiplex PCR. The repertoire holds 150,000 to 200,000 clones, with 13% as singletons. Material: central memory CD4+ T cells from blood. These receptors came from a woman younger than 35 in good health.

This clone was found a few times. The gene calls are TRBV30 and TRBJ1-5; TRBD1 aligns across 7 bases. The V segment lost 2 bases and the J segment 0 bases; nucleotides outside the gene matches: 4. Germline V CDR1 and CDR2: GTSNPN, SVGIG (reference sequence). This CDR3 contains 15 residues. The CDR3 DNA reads TGTGCCTGGAGTTGGGGACAGAATAGCAATCAGCCCCAGCATTTT. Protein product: CAWSWGQNSNQPQHF.

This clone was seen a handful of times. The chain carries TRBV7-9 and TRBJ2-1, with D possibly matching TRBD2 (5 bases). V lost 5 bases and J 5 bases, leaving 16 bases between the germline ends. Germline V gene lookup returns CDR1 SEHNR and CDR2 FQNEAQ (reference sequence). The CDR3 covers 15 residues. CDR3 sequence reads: CASSPKRRVNNEQFF. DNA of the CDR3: TGTGCCAGCAGCCCCAAGCGGCGGGTCAACAATGAGCAGTTCTTC.

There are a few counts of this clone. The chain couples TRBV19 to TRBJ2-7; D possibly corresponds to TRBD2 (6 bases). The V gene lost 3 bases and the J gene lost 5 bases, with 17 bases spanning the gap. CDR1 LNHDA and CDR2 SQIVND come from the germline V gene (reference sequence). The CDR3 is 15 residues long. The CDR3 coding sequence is TGTGCCAGTAGTATTTCTCGGGGGAAATTCGACGAGCAGTACTTC. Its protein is CASSISRGKFDEQYF. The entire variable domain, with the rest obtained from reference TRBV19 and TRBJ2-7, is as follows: DGGITQSPKYLFRKEGQNVTLSCEQNLNHDAMYWYRQDPGQGLRLIYYSQIVNDFQKGDIAEGYSVSREKKESFPLTVTSAQKNPTAFYLCASSISRGKFDEQYFGPGTRLTVT.

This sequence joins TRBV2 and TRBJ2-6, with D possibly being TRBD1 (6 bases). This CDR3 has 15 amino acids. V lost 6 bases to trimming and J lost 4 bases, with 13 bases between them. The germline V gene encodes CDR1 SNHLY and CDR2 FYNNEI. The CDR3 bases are TGTGCCAGCAGCCACAGGGTGAGGGGGGCCAACGTCCTGACTTTC. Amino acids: CASSHRVRGANVLTF.

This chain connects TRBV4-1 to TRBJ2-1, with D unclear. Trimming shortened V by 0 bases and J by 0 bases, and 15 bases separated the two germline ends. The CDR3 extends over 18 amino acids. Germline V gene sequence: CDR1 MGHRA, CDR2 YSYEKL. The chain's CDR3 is CASSQDGAGLSSYNEQFF. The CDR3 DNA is TGCGCCAGCAGCCAAGATGGAGCCGGCCTCAGCTCCTACAATGAGCAGTTCTTC.

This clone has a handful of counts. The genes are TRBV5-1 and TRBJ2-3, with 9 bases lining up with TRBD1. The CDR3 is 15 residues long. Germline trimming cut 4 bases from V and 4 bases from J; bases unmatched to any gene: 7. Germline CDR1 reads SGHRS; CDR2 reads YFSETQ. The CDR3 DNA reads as TGCGCCAGCAGCACGGACAGGGGTTTATCAGATACGCAGTATTTT. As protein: CASSTDRGLSDTQYF. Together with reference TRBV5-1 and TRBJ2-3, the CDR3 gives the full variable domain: KAGVTQTPRYLIKTRGQQVTLSCSPISGHRSVSWYQQTPGQGLQFLFEYFSETQRNKGNFPGRFSGRQFSNSRSEMNVSTLELGDSALYLCASSTDRGLSDTQYFGPGTRLTVL.

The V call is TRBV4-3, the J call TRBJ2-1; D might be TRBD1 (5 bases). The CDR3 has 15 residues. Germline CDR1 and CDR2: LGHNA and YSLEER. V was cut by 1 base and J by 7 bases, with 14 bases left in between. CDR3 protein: CASSQGSRQTNEQFF. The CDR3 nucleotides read TGCGCCAGCAGCCAAGGCAGCCGACAGACGAATGAGCAGTTCTTC.

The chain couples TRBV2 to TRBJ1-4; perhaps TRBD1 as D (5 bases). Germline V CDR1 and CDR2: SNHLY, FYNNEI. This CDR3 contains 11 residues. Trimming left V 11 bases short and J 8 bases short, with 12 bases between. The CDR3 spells CAGGTREKLFF. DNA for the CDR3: TGTGCCGGTGGGACTCGAGAAAAACTGTTTTTT.

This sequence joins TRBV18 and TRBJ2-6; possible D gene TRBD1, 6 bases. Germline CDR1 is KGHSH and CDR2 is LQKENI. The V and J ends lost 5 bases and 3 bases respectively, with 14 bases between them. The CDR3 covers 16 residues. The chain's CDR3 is CASSKNTGRGANVLTF. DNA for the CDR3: TGTGCCAGCTCAAAGAACACAGGGCGTGGGGCCAACGTCCTGACTTTC.

CDR3: CASSGGQGARWMNTEAFF. The CDR3 region has the DNA TGTGCCAGCAGCGGGGGACAGGGGGCTCGGTGGATGAACACTGAAGCTTTCTTT. The genes are TRBV7-9 and TRBJ1-1; TRBD1 agrees at 12 bases. The CDR3 is made up of 18 amino acids. J lost 0 bases, V lost 5 bases, and 10 bases had no gene match. CDR1 and CDR2 from the germline V gene are SEHNR and FQNEAQ (reference sequence).

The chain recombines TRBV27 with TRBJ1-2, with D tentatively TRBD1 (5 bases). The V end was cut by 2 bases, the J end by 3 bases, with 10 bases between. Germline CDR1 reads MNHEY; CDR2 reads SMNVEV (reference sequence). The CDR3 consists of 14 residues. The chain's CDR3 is CASSLKGAHYGYTF. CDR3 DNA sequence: TGTGCCAGCAGTTTAAAAGGGGCCCACTATGGCTACACCTTC.

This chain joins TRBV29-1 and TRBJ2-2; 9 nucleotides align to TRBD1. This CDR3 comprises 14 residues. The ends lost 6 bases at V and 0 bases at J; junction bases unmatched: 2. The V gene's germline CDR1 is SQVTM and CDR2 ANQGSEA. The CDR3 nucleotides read TGCAGCGTACGACAGGGGGCGAACACCGGGGAGCTGTTTTTT. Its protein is CSVRQGANTGELFF.

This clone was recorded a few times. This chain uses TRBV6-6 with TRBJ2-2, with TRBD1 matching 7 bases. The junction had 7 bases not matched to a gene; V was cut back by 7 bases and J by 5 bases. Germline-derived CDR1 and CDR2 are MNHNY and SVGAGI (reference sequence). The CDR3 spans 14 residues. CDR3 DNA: TGTGCCAGCACCCAGACAGGGACAACCGGGGAGCTGTTTTTT. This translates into CASTQTGTTGELFF.

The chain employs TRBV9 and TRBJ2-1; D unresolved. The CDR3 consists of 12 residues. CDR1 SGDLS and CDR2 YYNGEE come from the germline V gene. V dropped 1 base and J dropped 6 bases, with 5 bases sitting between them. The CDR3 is CASSVWPNEQFF. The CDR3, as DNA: TGTGCCAGCAGCGTATGGCCCAATGAGCAGTTCTTC.

In nucleotides, the CDR3 is TGTGCCAGCAGTCGTCAGGAAAATCAGCCCCAGCATTTT. It translates to CASSRQENQPQHF. The chain joins TRBV16 to TRBJ1-5; no definite D call. The CDR3 covers 13 residues. Germline lookup yields CDR1 KGHSY and CDR2 FQNENV. V was cut by 6 bases and J by 4 bases, with 10 bases left in between. Full variable domain (missing parts from reference TRBV16 and TRBJ1-5): GEEVAQTPKHLVRGEGQKAKLYCAPIKGHSYVFWYQQVLKNEFKFLISFQNENVFDETGMPKERFSAKCLPNSPCSLEIQATKLEDSAVYFCASSRQENQPQHFGDGTRLSIL.